Below, 30 T cell receptor beta chains from the same sample are listed, as sequenced in a study of chemoradiotherapy in HPV16-positive cancers. The method was immunoSEQ multiplex PCR; TCRdb's version includes in-frame clones alone and lacks a portion of them. The sample includes approximately 12,000 clones, approximately 87% of them seen just once. The sample in question was blood, obtained from a patient who underwent chemoradiotherapy. The receptors stem from a human donor with HPV-associated anogenital cancer.

V and J are TRBV5-6 and TRBJ1-4; D is perhaps TRBD1 (5 bases). Trimming removed 3 bases at V and 8 bases at J, with 11 bases between. Germline V lookup: CDR1 SGHDT, CDR2 YYEEEE. The CDR3 extends over 13 amino acids. The CDR3 DNA is TGTGCCAGCAGCTGGCAGGGCGGGGAAAAACTGTTTTTT. Translated: CASSWQGGEKLFF.

This clone appeared a few times. The chain recombines TRBV21-1 with TRBJ1-2; the D segment call TRBD1 is taken from the table without a DNA check. TRBV21-1 is noted as a pseudogene. The CDR3 spans 13 residues. CDR3 loop: CASRDAGCYGYTF. CDR3 DNA sequence: TGTGCCAGCAGAGATGCAGGGTGCTATGGCTACACCTTC.

The V and J genes are TRBV9 and TRBJ2-7, with D possibly TRBD2 on 6 matching bases. Per the germline V gene, CDR1 is SGDLS and CDR2 is YYNGEE. The CDR3 sequence is 15 residues long. Trimming stripped 0 bases from V and 5 bases from J, with 15 bases between. The CDR3 here is CASSVEGRGRDEQYF. The CDR3 DNA sequence: TGTGCCAGCAGCGTAGAAGGCCGGGGGAGAGACGAGCAGTACTTC.

J is TRBJ1-6 and V is TRBV30, with no clear D. The V and J ends lost 3 bases and 10 bases respectively, with 16 bases between them. CDR1 GTSNPN and CDR2 SVGIG come from the germline V gene (reference sequence). The CDR3 contains 14 residues. The DNA for the CDR3 is TGTGCCTGGAGGGCAGTTCAGGTTCGATCACCCCTCCACTTT. Translated: CAWRAVQVRSPLHF.

The rearrangement uses TRBV9 and TRBJ2-2; no definite D call. The CDR3 contains 15 residues. The germline gives CDR1 SGDLS, CDR2 YYNGEE. Deletions cut 3 bases from V and 0 bases from J, with 9 bases between. CDR3 residues: CASSAVNPNTGELFF. CDR3 coding DNA: TGTGCCAGCAGCGCTGTTAATCCGAACACCGGGGAGCTGTTTTTT.

The chain uses TRBV6-6 and TRBJ2-7, with D possibly TRBD1 on 5 matching bases. The germline V gene encodes CDR1 MNHNY and CDR2 SVGAGI (reference sequence). This CDR3 comprises 11 residues. V was shortened by 5 bases and J by 7 bases, with 9 bases between the two germline ends. The CDR3 DNA is TGTGCCAGCAGTGAACGACAGGAGCAGTACTTC. It specifies CASSERQEQYF.

V is TRBV5-4 and J is TRBJ2-5; 12 bases are a match to TRBD2. Per germline, CDR1 SGHNT and CDR2 YYREEE (reference sequence). There are 17 residues in the CDR3. With 0 bases clipped from V and 4 bases from J, the junction kept 7 bases outside the gene matches. This CDR3 is CASSLGGATSGGETQYF. The CDR3 DNA sequence: TGTGCCAGCAGCTTGGGGGGGGCGACTAGCGGGGGAGAGACCCAGTACTTC.

CDR3 residues: CASSPGQGGEQFF. The CDR3, as DNA: TGTGCCAGCAGTCCGGGACAGGGGGGTGAGCAGTTCTTC. The V call is TRBV28, the J call TRBJ2-1, with 11 bases fitting TRBD1. The CDR3 consists of 13 residues. V trimming: 5 bases; J trimming: 9 bases; junction bases outside the gene matches: 3. The germline CDR1 and CDR2 sequences are MDHEN and SYDVKM.

This sequence joins TRBV5-8 and TRBJ1-4; tentatively, D is TRBD1 (5 bases). Trimming left V 4 bases short and J 8 bases short, with 18 bases between. The CDR3 runs to 15 residues. CDR1 is SGHTS, CDR2 YDEGEE, per germline. CDR3 loop: CASSTGVRVSEKLFF. DNA for the CDR3: TGTGCCAGCAGCACTGGCGTCAGGGTGAGCGAAAAACTGTTTTTT.

V usage is TRBV19 and J usage is TRBJ1-1; D not certain. V gave up 1 base and J gave up 2 bases, with 11 bases separating them. CDR1 is LNHDA, CDR2 SQIVND, per germline (reference sequence). The CDR3 consists of 15 residues. The CDR3 loop reads CASSIVDGLNTEAFF. The CDR3 nucleotides read TGTGCCAGTAGTATAGTCGATGGCCTCAACACTGAAGCTTTCTTT.

The chain joins TRBV2 to TRBJ1-5, with D possibly TRBD1 on 6 matching bases. The CDR3 length is 14 residues. Germline V lookup: CDR1 SNHLY, CDR2 FYNNEI. The germline V and J ends were trimmed by 10 bases and 9 bases, with 22 bases remaining between them. CDR3 DNA: TGTGCCACGGCCCGAGACAGGTGGGGAGGGCCCCAGCATTTT. Its protein product is CATARDRWGGPQHF. Variable domain in full (rest from reference TRBV2 and TRBJ1-5): EPEVTQTPSHQVTQMGQEVILRCVPISNHLYFYWYRQILGQKVEFLVSFYNNEISEKSEIFDDQFSVERPDGSNFTLKIRSTKLEDSAMYFCATARDRWGGPQHFGDGTRLSIL.

CDR3 bases: TGTGCCAGCTCACCACAGCAGGAGGTTGGAAACACCATATATTTT. Its translation is CASSPQQEVGNTIYF. The rearrangement links TRBV18 to TRBJ1-3; D is undetermined. This CDR3 has 15 residues. V lost 1 base and J 3 bases, leaving 10 bases between the germline ends. The germline V gene encodes CDR1 KGHSH and CDR2 LQKENI.

The J gene is TRBJ1-2, the V gene TRBV2, with 7 bases matching TRBD1. Trimming cost V 2 bases and J 8 bases; bases outside gene matches: 8. The germline gives CDR1 SNHLY, CDR2 FYNNEI. CDR3 size: 14 residues. CDR3 sequence reads: CASSEIGTARGYTF. The CDR3 DNA is TGTGCCAGCAGTGAAATCGGGACAGCACGAGGCTACACCTTC.

The chain is built from TRBV19 and TRBJ1-5; no firm D call. With 7 bases removed from V and 1 base from J, the gap between germline ends came to 14 bases. Germline V CDR1 and CDR2: LNHDA, SQIVND (reference sequence). The CDR3 has 15 amino acids. The CDR3 is CASTNRDGSNQPQHF. Written as DNA, the CDR3 is TGTGCCAGTACCAATCGAGACGGGAGCAATCAGCCCCAGCATTTT.

The rearrangement joins TRBV25-1 to TRBJ2-5; D is possibly TRBD1 (6 bases). The CDR3 loop spans 14 amino acids. CDR1 is MGHDK and CDR2 is SYGVNS in the germline V gene. V was clipped by 3 bases and J by 7 bases, with 15 bases between them. The chain's CDR3 is CASSEEQGSVTQYF. The CDR3 bases are TGTGCCAGCAGTGAGGAACAGGGTAGTGTGACCCAGTACTTC.

The gene calls are TRBV28 and TRBJ2-7; D possibly corresponds to TRBD2 (6 bases). The germline gives CDR1 MDHEN, CDR2 SYDVKM. V lost 2 bases and J 5 bases, leaving 16 bases between the germline ends. The CDR3 contains 15 residues. The CDR3 bases are TGTGCCAGCAGTTTAAGACTAGTCGGGGAAAACGAGCAGTACTTC. As protein: CASSLRLVGENEQYF.

The chain carries TRBV2 and TRBJ2-3; no reliable D call. The CDR3 is 13 residues long. V was shortened by 6 bases and J by 2 bases, with 9 bases between the two germline ends. CDR1 and CDR2 (germline): SNHLY, FYNNEI. The CDR3 protein is CASSPPFTDTQYF. The CDR3 coding sequence is TGTGCCAGCAGCCCCCCGTTCACAGATACGCAGTATTTT.

The chain combines TRBV4-3 with TRBJ2-3; D perhaps matches TRBD1 (7 bases). Germline V gene lookup returns CDR1 LGHNA and CDR2 YSLEER. Trimming removed 2 bases at V and 8 bases at J, with 11 bases between. CDR3 length equals 13 residues. The CDR3 loop is CASSQSQGGTQYF. CDR3 DNA: TGCGCCAGCAGCCAATCCCAGGGGGGTACGCAGTATTTT.

This chain links TRBV15 with TRBJ1-4, with 8 nucleotides matching TRBD1. CDR1 is LNHNV, CDR2 YYDKDF, per germline (reference sequence). V trimming: 6 bases; J trimming: 3 bases; junction bases outside the gene matches: 6. The CDR3 covers 15 residues. The CDR3 is CATRQDRVANEKLFF. CDR3 nucleotides: TGTGCCACCAGGCAGGACAGGGTAGCTAATGAAAAACTGTTTTTT.

By share, this clone ranks as medium-sized (0.01 to 0.1%). V and J are TRBV27 and TRBJ2-5; maybe TRBD1 (6 bases). Trimming took 5 bases from V and 3 from J, leaving 10 bases between them. There are 13 residues in the CDR3. Per germline, CDR1 MNHEY and CDR2 SMNVEV (reference sequence). DNA of the CDR3: TGTGCCAGCAGTGGGACAATCAAAGAGACCCAGTACTTC. It codes for CASSGTIKETQYF.

A note on this clone: One junction end disagrees with the germline gene, perhaps due to a read error. This chain links TRBV7-8 with TRBJ1-5, with TRBD1 matching over 8 bases. Germline CDR1 SGHVS, CDR2 FQNEAQ. The CDR3 has 14 residues. The CDR3 protein is CASSRGTGDHPQHF. CDR3 DNA: TGTGCCAGCAGCAGGGGGACAGGTGATCATCCCCAGCATTTT.

This chain connects TRBV9 to TRBJ2-3, with 11 bases fitting TRBD2. The CDR3 sequence is 17 residues long. The J segment lost 7 bases and the V segment lost 0 bases, leaving 10 bases of the junction unmatched. The V gene's germline CDR1 is SGDLS and CDR2 YYNGEE. CDR3 in DNA: TGTGCCAGCAGCGTAGCTGGTCCGGCTAGCGGGGGGAATACGCAGTATTTT. Its translation: CASSVAGPASGGNTQYF.

The J gene is TRBJ1-2, the V gene TRBV19, with D unclear. The CDR3 has 17 amino acids. V was shortened by 10 bases and J by 3 bases, with 27 bases between the two germline ends. Per the germline V gene, CDR1 is LNHDA and CDR2 is SQIVND (reference sequence). CDR3 coding DNA: TGTGCCACTTCTCGGGCACCCGTTACTTCGGTCGACTATGGCTACACCTTC. Its protein product is CATSRAPVTSVDYGYTF.

The V gene is TRBV1, the J gene TRBJ2-1; the D segment call TRBD2 is taken from the table without a DNA check. TRBV1 is given as a pseudogene. The CDR3 consists of 16 residues. The CDR3 nucleotides read TGCACCAGCAGCCAGGCCGTAGCGGGGGGCGACAATGAGCAGTTCTTC. Translated: CTSSQAVAGGDNEQFF.

The V gene is TRBV4-3, the J gene TRBJ2-7; TRBD1 matches 8 bases. Unmatched junction bases numbered 5, after V lost 4 bases and J lost 3 bases. This CDR3 has 14 amino acids. Germline V gives CDR1 LGHNA, CDR2 YSLEER. Here the CDR3 reads CASSPGQGVYEQYF. The CDR3 DNA reads as TGCGCCAGCAGCCCAGGACAGGGAGTCTACGAGCAGTACTTC.

The chain links TRBV11-2 to TRBJ1-1; possibly TRBD1 for D (5 bases). The CDR3 runs to 11 residues. Trimming removed 5 bases from V and 11 bases from J, with 12 bases in between. Germline-derived CDR1 and CDR2 are SGHAT and FQNNGV. The CDR3: CASSPRDQAFF. The CDR3 DNA reads TGTGCCAGCAGCCCCCGGGACCAGGCTTTCTTT.

The gene calls are TRBV5-6 and TRBJ1-3; the match to TRBD1 covers 8 bases. The CDR3 is 19 residues long. Trimming took 4 bases from V and 0 from J; bases not matched to a gene: 15. Germline V gene lookup returns CDR1 SGHDT and CDR2 YYEEEE. The CDR3: CASSAPRTGLNPSGNTIYF. Written as DNA, the CDR3 is TGTGCCAGCAGCGCACCACGGACAGGGCTCAATCCCTCTGGAAACACCATATATTTT.

The V call is TRBV4-2, the J call TRBJ1-3, with D perhaps matching TRBD1 (6 bases). Germline V CDR1 and CDR2: LGHNA, YNFKEQ. The ends were cut back, 1 base at V and 4 bases at J, with 14 bases in the middle. The CDR3 is made up of 16 amino acids. In nucleotides, the CDR3 is TGTGCCAGCAGCCAAGTTGCAGGGGCCAGAGGAAACACCATATATTTT. Translation: CASSQVAGARGNTIYF.

The gene calls are TRBV19 and TRBJ1-1; weak D call: TRBD1 (5 bases). The germline gives CDR1 LNHDA, CDR2 SQIVND (reference sequence). Trimming left V 3 bases short and J 3 bases short, with 11 bases between. CDR3 length equals 14 residues. As DNA, the CDR3 is TGTGCCAGTAGTATTTGGGGCGCAGACACTGAAGCTTTCTTT. It encodes CASSIWGADTEAFF.

The J gene is TRBJ1-2, the V gene TRBV7-6; D remains ambiguous. The length of the CDR3 is 15 residues. Germline V gene lookup returns CDR1 SGHVS and CDR2 FNYEAQ. Trimming took 5 bases from V and 4 from J, leaving 17 bases between them. The CDR3 region has the DNA TGTGCCAGCAGCCTAGACGGCTCGGTGGCCTATGGCTACACCTTC. Encoded protein: CASSLDGSVAYGYTF.